This T cell receptor (beta chain) comes out of a study of cytomegalovirus exposure and HLA in healthy donors. The CDR3 covers 17 residues. Germline CDR1 is MDHEN and CDR2 is SYDVKM. J lost 0 bases, V lost 6 bases, and 10 bases had no gene match. Produced via immunoSEQ multiplex PCR; TCRdb's table is partial and in-frame only. This table has 92,000 or so clones, 96% appearing once. This receptor was taken from a man between 18 and 35 years old in good health and CMV-seronegative. Sequenced sample: PBMCs. The rearrangement joins TRBV28 to TRBJ1-4; 7 positions match TRBD1. The CDR3 DNA sequence: TGTGCCAGCAGCCCACGCCCGGACAGGTCAACTAATGAAAAACTGTTTTTT. Translation: CASSPRPDRSTNEKLFF.